Listed below are T cell receptor beta chains from one sample, sequenced in a study of blood T cell repertoires in COVID-19. The assay was immunoSEQ multiplex PCR, and TCRdb's table has in-frame clones only and misses some. The sample contains 280,000 or so clones, around 90% of which appear only once. Sequencing was done on a sample of PBMCs or T cells enriched from blood (not recorded which). The origin of the receptors is a woman aged 18-29 years with acute COVID-19. Each CDR3 is given with its conserved first and last residue. The order of the fields is V gene, clone size, D gene, J gene, CDR3 protein, CDR3 DNA. D genes are given only for firm matches. For some rows the clone size is stated as once, few or many, or as a class when expanded; others skip it.

>TRBV30|few|.|TRBJ1-3
CAWNRGSGNTIYF
TGTGCCTGGAATAGGGGGTCTGGAAACACCATATATTTT
>TRBV14|once|.|TRBJ2-5
CASSQGRETQYF
TGTGCCAGCAGCCAAGGGAGGGAGACCCAGTACTTC
>TRBV3-1/TRBV3-2|once|.|TRBJ2-7
CASSQDSGGPSPYEQYF
TGTGCCAGCAGCCAAGATTCGGGGGGCCCTTCCCCCTACGAGCAGTACTTC
>TRBV15|.|TRBD1|TRBJ1-1
CATSRETGTEAFF
TGTGCCACCAGCAGAGAGACAGGGACTGAAGCTTTCTTT
>TRBV28|.|.|TRBJ1-6
CASIRAGDPYNSPLHF
TGTGCCAGCATACGGGCAGGGGACCCCTATAATTCACCCCTCCACTTT
>TRBV30|.|.|TRBJ1-2
CAWILPGDYGYTF
TGTGCCTGGATCCTGCCGGGAGACTATGGCTACACCTTC
>TRBV7-9|once|TRBD1|TRBJ1-6
CASSLDAAGGSYNSPLHF
TGTGCCAGCAGCTTAGACGCTGCAGGGGGCTCCTATAATTCACCCCTCCACTTT
>TRBV7-9|.|.|TRBJ1-1
CASSSPGGGLNTEAFF
TGTGCCAGCAGCTCCCCCGGTGGGGGCCTTAACACTGAAGCTTTCTTT
>TRBV7-2|.|.|TRBJ1-1
CASSFNPRNTEAFF
TGTGCCAGCAGCTTTAATCCCAGGAACACTGAAGCTTTCTTT
>TRBV29-1|.|TRBD2|TRBJ2-3
CSVRTSGASGTQYF
TGCAGCGTTCGGACTAGCGGTGCATCCGGTACGCAGTATTTT
>TRBV25-1|.|.|TRBJ2-3
CASSVGSADTQYF
TGTGCCAGCAGTGTTGGGAGTGCAGATACGCAGTATTTT
>TRBV4-3|.|TRBD1|TRBJ2-2
CASGRDRVAGELFF
TGCGCCAGCGGACGGGACAGGGTGGCCGGGGAGCTGTTTTTT
>TRBV5-1|.|.|TRBJ1-4
CASSLGVMGEKLFF
TGCGCCAGCAGCTTGGGGGTCATGGGCGAAAAACTGTTTTTT
>TRBV7-9|.|.|TRBJ1-4
CASSLGRRGDNEKLFF
TGTGCCAGCAGCTTGGGCCGGAGGGGAGATAATGAAAAACTGTTTTTT
>TRBV5-1|.|.|TRBJ2-3
CASSFQRLASTDTQYF
TGCGCCAGCAGCTTCCAGCGGCTAGCTAGCACAGATACGCAGTATTTT
>TRBV19|.|.|TRBJ2-2
CASSTGLGELFF
TGTGCCAGTAGTACTGGACTAGGGGAGCTGTTTTTT
>TRBV14|few|TRBD1|TRBJ1-1
CASSPITGVMNTEAFF
TGTGCCAGCAGCCCGATTACAGGGGTAATGAACACTGAAGCTTTCTTT
>TRBV5-1|.|TRBD1|TRBJ1-2
CASSRGQGGPNYGYTF
TGCGCCAGCAGCAGAGGACAGGGGGGGCCTAACTATGGCTACACCTTC
>TRBV18|.|TRBD1|TRBJ1-6
CASSRGQVINSPLHF
TGTGCCAGCTCCCGAGGACAGGTTATTAATTCACCCCTCCACTTT
>TRBV11-2|.|.|TRBJ1-1
CASRTNREPGEAFF
TGTGCCAGCAGAACTAACAGGGAGCCGGGGGAAGCTTTCTTT
>TRBV4-2|.|TRBD1|TRBJ1-2
CASSSAATGSYTF
TGTGCCAGCAGCAGTGCTGCGACAGGGAGCTACACCTTC
>TRBV5-1|.|.|TRBJ2-5
CASSPLSGIQETQYF
TGCGCCAGCAGCCCCCTATCGGGGATTCAAGAGACCCAGTACTTC
>TRBV7-8|.|.|TRBJ1-5
CASSLEPAGDQPQHF
TGTGCCAGCAGCTTAGAGCCGGCAGGGGACCAGCCCCAGCATTTT
>TRBV18|.|TRBD2|TRBJ2-1
CASSRAFSGPLKNEQFF
TGTGCCAGCTCACGGGCCTTTAGCGGGCCTTTGAAAAATGAGCAGTTCTTC
>TRBV28|.|TRBD1|TRBJ1-3
CASSQGAANTIYF
TGTGCCAGCTCACAGGGGGCTGCGAACACCATATATTTT
>TRBV28|.|.|TRBJ1-6
CASSFSAGPPHLHF
TGTGCCAGCAGTTTCTCGGCAGGTCCCCCTCACCTCCACTTT
>TRBV7-9|.|.|TRBJ1-4
CASSLVPVFTGATNEKLFF
TGTGCCAGCAGCTTAGTCCCAGTGTTTACCGGGGCAACTAATGAAAAACTGTTTTTT
>TRBV7-7|.|.|TRBJ1-2
CATSLHPNPQNRVGEVF
TGTGCTACCTCCCTCCACCCTAACCCCCAGAACAGGGTTGGTGAAGTTTTC
>TRBV28|.|.|TRBJ1-1
CASRVGSAEAFF
TGTGCCAGCAGGGTTGGGAGTGCTGAAGCTTTCTTT
>TRBV29-1|.|TRBD2|TRBJ2-7
CSVEGGSNPASYEQYF
TGCAGCGTTGAGGGCGGGAGTAATCCCGCCTCCTACGAGCAGTACTTC
>TRBV15|few|TRBD2|TRBJ2-1
CATSGGTSRSYNEQFF
TGTGCCACCAGCGGGGGGACTAGCCGCTCCTACAATGAGCAGTTCTTC
>TRBV30|.|.|TRBJ1-6
CAWSTARYNSPLHF
TGTGCCTGGAGTACGGCTAGATATAATTCACCCCTCCACTTT
>TRBV28|.|TRBD2|TRBJ2-3
CASSLWTSGKERRQYF
TGTGCCAGCAGTTTATGGACTAGCGGGAAAGAGCGTCGGCAGTATTTT
>TRBV6-2/TRBV6-3|.|TRBD1|TRBJ2-6
CASSKSRDSPSGANVLTF
TGTGCCAGCAGTAAAAGCCGGGACAGTCCCTCTGGGGCCAACGTCCTGACTTTC
>TRBV7-3|.|.|TRBJ2-3
CASSRRVTDTQYF
TGTGCCAGCAGCCGCAGGGTTACAGATACGCAGTATTTT
>TRBV30|once|TRBD1|TRBJ1-2
CAWSLGQGFYGYTF
TGTGCCTGGAGTCTGGGACAGGGATTCTATGGCTACACCTTC
>TRBV18|few|TRBD1|TRBJ1-3
CASSPQGATGNTIYF
TGTGCCAGCTCACCACAGGGGGCGACTGGAAACACCATATATTTT
>TRBV14|few|.|TRBJ2-1
CASSPPHGEWFDEQFF
TGTGCCAGCAGCCCTCCCCACGGGGAGTGGTTCGATGAGCAGTTCTTC
>TRBV6-2/TRBV6-3|.|TRBD2|TRBJ2-7
CASSYLPSGTYEQYF
TGTGCCAGCAGTTACCTCCCTAGCGGAACCTACGAGCAGTACTTC
>TRBV7-9|.|TRBD1|TRBJ2-7
CASSQTGVEQYF
TGTGCCAGCAGCCAGACAGGGGTCGAGCAGTACTTC
>TRBV6-5|.|TRBD2|TRBJ2-7
CASMRGRASYEQYF
TGTGCCAGCATGCGCGGGAGGGCCTCTTACGAGCAGTACTTC
>TRBV30|.|TRBD1|TRBJ1-6
CAWSTGVGSYNSPLHF
TGTGCCTGGAGCACAGGGGTCGGCTCCTATAATTCACCCCTCCACTTT
>TRBV19|.|TRBD1|TRBJ2-7
CASSTNGRTGAEQYF
TGTGCCAGTAGTACAAATGGCCGGACAGGGGCCGAGCAGTACTTC
>TRBV7-9|.|TRBD2|TRBJ2-7
CASSSTRGAGGALADEQYF
TGTGCCAGCAGCTCCACCCGGGGGGCGGGAGGGGCTCTAGCTGACGAGCAGTACTTC
>TRBV24-1|.|.|TRBJ2-3
CATSDFAGPAVDTQYF
TGTGCCACCAGTGATTTTGCAGGGCCCGCCGTAGATACGCAGTATTTT
>TRBV28|.|.|TRBJ1-2
CASSFAGLYGYTF
TGTGCCAGCAGTTTCGCGGGGCTATATGGCTACACCTTC
>TRBV19|.|.|TRBJ2-7
CASSGQGKYEQYF
TGTGCCAGTAGTGGTCAGGGCAAATACGAGCAGTACTTC
>TRBV28|few|TRBD1|TRBJ2-1
CASSLLDRSYNEQFF
TGTGCCAGCAGTTTACTGGACAGGTCCTACAATGAGCAGTTCTTC
>TRBV28|once|TRBD1|TRBJ1-2
CASNRGDRDGYTF
TGTGCCAGCAACCGTGGGGACAGAGATGGCTACACCTTC
>TRBV29-1|.|.|TRBJ2-2
CSVGVFGRGINTGELFF
TGCAGCGTGGGAGTTTTCGGTCGTGGCATAAACACCGGGGAGCTGTTTTTT
>TRBV5-5|.|.|TRBJ2-4
CASSPSPNENIQYF
TGTGCCAGCAGCCCTAGCCCCAACGAAAACATTCAGTACTTC
>TRBV30|.|TRBD1|TRBJ2-3
CAWARDSQRVDTQYF
TGTGCCTGGGCCCGGGACAGTCAAAGGGTAGATACGCAGTATTTT
>TRBV4-2|.|TRBD1|TRBJ2-1
CASSQGTGGYNEQFF
TGTGCCAGCAGCCAAGGGACAGGGGGCTACAATGAGCAGTTCTTC
>TRBV30|once|TRBD1|TRBJ1-2
CAWSVMSGTGRGYTF
TGTGCCTGGAGTGTAATGTCCGGGACAGGGAGGGGCTACACCTTC